Below, 2 T cell receptor beta chains from the same sample are listed, as sequenced in a study of cytomegalovirus exposure and HLA in healthy donors. Produced via immunoSEQ multiplex PCR; TCRdb's table is partial and in-frame only. The profile shows about 200,000 clones, around 87% of them singletons. Specimen: PBMCs. The receptors come from a woman younger than 35 in good health and CMV-seropositive.

This clone was seen a single time. This rearrangement joins TRBV7-6 to TRBJ2-1, with 16 bases fitting TRBD2. Losses at the gene ends were 5 bases for V and 9 bases for J; bases not matched to a gene: 4. Germline V gene sequence: CDR1 SGHVS, CDR2 FNYEAQ. The CDR3 extends over 15 amino acids. The CDR3 protein is CASSLGLAGGGEQFF. The CDR3 region has the DNA TGTGCCAGCAGCCTGGGACTAGCGGGAGGGGGTGAGCAGTTCTTC.

The chain combines TRBV28 with TRBJ1-3; D is unclear. V lost 5 bases, J lost 3 bases, and 5 bases lay in between. In germline, CDR1 is MDHEN, CDR2 SYDVKM. The CDR3 is 12 residues long. The chain's CDR3 is CASSVFGNTIYF. CDR3 sequence (DNA): TGTGCCAGCAGTGTCTTTGGAAACACCATATATTTT. Full variable domain (remainder filled in from reference TRBV28 and TRBJ1-3): DVKVTQSSRYLVKRTGEKVFLECVQDMDHENMFWYRQDPGLGLRLIYFSYDVKMKEKGDIPEGYSVSREKKERFSLILESASTNQTSMYLCASSVFGNTIYFGEGSWLTVV.